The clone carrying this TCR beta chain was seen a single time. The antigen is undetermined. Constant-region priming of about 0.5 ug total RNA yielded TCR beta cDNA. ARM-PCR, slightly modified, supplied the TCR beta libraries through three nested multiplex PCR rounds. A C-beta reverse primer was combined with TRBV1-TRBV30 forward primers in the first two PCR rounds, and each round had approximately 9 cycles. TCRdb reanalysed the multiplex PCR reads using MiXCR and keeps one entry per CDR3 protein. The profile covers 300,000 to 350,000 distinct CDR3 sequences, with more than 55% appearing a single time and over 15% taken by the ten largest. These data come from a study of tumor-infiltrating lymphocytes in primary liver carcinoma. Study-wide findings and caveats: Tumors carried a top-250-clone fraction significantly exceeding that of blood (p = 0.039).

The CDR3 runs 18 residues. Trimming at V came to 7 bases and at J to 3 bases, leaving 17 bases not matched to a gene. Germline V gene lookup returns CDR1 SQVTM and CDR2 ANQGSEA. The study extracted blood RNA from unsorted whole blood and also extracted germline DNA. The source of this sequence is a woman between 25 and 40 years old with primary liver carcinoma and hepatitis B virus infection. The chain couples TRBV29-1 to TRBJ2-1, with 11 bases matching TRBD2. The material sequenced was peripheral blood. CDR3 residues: CSANLLAGVEVLYNEQFF. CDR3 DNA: TGCAGCGCCAATCTACTAGCGGGAGTCGAGGTTCTCTACAATGAGCAGTTCTTC.